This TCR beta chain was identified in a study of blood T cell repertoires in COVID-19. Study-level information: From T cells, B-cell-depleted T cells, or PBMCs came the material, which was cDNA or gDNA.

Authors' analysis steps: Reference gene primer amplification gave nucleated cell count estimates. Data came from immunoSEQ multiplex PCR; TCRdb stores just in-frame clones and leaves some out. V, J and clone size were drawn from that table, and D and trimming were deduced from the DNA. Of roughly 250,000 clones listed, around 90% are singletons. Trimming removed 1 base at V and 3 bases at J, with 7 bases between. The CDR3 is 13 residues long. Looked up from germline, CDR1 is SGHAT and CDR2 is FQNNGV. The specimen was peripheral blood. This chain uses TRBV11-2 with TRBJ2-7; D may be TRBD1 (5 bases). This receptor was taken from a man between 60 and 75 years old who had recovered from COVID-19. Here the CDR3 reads CASSLGQSYEQYV. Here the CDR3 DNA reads TGTGCCAGCAGCTTAGGACAGAGCTACGAGCAGTACGTC.